The 13 T cell receptor beta chains below come from one sample, sequenced in a study of PD-1 blockade in classical Hodgkin lymphoma. Generated by immunoSEQ multiplex PCR, the TCRdb table keeps only in-frame clones and is missing some. The table includes nearly 60,000 clones, around 90% detected once. Each patient relapsed following autologous stem cell transplantation, and prior brentuximab vedotin exposure differed. Sequenced material: peripheral blood mononuclear cells (PBMCs), taken before the second cycle of nivolumab. Receptors were obtained from a human donor with classical Hodgkin lymphoma.

The V gene is TRBV30, the J gene TRBJ1-1; D possibly corresponds to TRBD1 (6 bases). V lost 4 bases and J 3 bases, leaving 12 bases between the germline ends. Germline-derived CDR1 and CDR2 are GTSNPN and SVGIG (reference sequence). The CDR3 totals 13 residues. The CDR3 DNA reads TGTGCCTGGACCTTCGACAGGTACACTGAAGCTTTCTTT. Translation: CAWTFDRYTEAFF.

In its sample, this clone was seen once. The chain combines TRBV6-1 with TRBJ1-4; D possibly corresponds to TRBD1 (5 bases). The CDR3 totals 14 residues. V gave up 5 bases and J gave up 8 bases, with 15 bases separating them. Germline CDR1 MNHNS, CDR2 SASEGT. CDR3: CASSILGVKEKLFF. CDR3 coding DNA: TGTGCCAGCAGTATCTTAGGGGTAAAGGAAAAACTGTTTTTT.

The chain couples TRBV6-1 to TRBJ1-4; no clear D. The length of the CDR3 is 15 residues. Trimming removed 7 bases from V and 8 bases from J, with 20 bases in between. Germline CDR1 and CDR2: MNHNS and SASEGT. The CDR3 loop reads CASMRGSAAYEKLFF. The CDR3 nucleotides read TGTGCCAGCATGCGGGGATCGGCGGCGTACGAAAAACTGTTTTTT.

The rearrangement uses TRBV4-1 and TRBJ1-6, with D uncertain. In germline, CDR1 is MGHRA, CDR2 YSYEKL. The ends were cut back, 0 bases at V and 0 bases at J, with 9 bases in the middle. The length of the CDR3 is 17 residues. The CDR3 coding sequence is TGCGCCAGCAGCCAAGAATTCGACGGCTCCTATAATTCACCCCTCCACTTT. This gives the protein CASSQEFDGSYNSPLHF.

This chain joins TRBV12-5 and TRBJ1-2, with 7 bases lining up with TRBD1. From germline, CDR1 is LGHNT and CDR2 FRNRAP. The V and J ends lost 10 bases and 4 bases, in that order; junction bases with no gene match: 12. The CDR3 is 14 residues long. CDR3 sequence reads: CAIPRTGGPYGYTF. CDR3 DNA sequence: TGTGCTATCCCACGGACAGGAGGTCCCTATGGCTACACCTTC. Supplemented by reference TRBV12-5 and TRBJ1-2, the full variable domain reads DARVTQTPRHKVTEMGQEVTMRCQPILGHNTVFWYRQTMMQGLELLAYFRNRAPLDDSGMPKDRFSAEMPDATLATLKIQPSEPRDSAVYFCAIPRTGGPYGYTFGSGTRLTVV.

The rearrangement links TRBV6-5 to TRBJ2-3; 8 bases match TRBD2. The CDR3 extends over 12 amino acids. Trimming removed 8 bases from V and 3 bases from J; junction bases left unmatched: 1. The germline gives CDR1 MNHEY, CDR2 SVGAGI. CDR3 protein: CASGGGTDTQYF. CDR3 nucleotide sequence: TGTGCCAGCGGCGGGGGGACAGATACGCAGTATTTT.

The chain is built from TRBV7-3 and TRBJ2-7; 13 bases align to TRBD2. Unmatched junction bases numbered 9, after V lost 4 bases and J lost 6 bases. The CDR3 sequence is 16 residues long. CDR1 SGHTA and CDR2 FQGTGA come from the germline V gene. CDR3 sequence: CASSSSGTSGMLEQYF. DNA for the CDR3: TGTGCCAGCAGCTCGTCCGGGACTAGCGGGATGCTCGAGCAGTACTTC.

The V call is TRBV28, the J call TRBJ2-1, with D possibly TRBD1 on 6 matching bases. The CDR3 sequence is 17 residues long. In germline, CDR1 is MDHEN, CDR2 SYDVKM. V gave up 3 bases and J gave up 4 bases, with 19 bases separating them. Written as DNA, the CDR3 is TGTGCCAGCAGTTTGATGGGGGTCCAGGGGCTTTACAATGAGCAGTTCTTC. It translates to CASSLMGVQGLYNEQFF.

This rearrangement joins TRBV6-1 to TRBJ1-2; the D is unclear. This CDR3 has 14 amino acids. CDR1 MNHNS and CDR2 SASEGT come from the germline V gene. V gave up 0 bases and J gave up 5 bases, with 10 bases separating them. CDR3 region: CASSEAGQAYGYTF. CDR3 DNA: TGTGCCAGCAGTGAAGCTGGGCAGGCTTATGGCTACACCTTC.

V usage is TRBV6-1 and J usage is TRBJ2-7, with 9 bases that match TRBD1. The CDR3 loop spans 15 amino acids. From germline, CDR1 is MNHNS and CDR2 SASEGT. V was clipped by 1 base and J by 2 bases; unmatched bases: 3. CDR3 protein: CASSEGDRATYEQYF. CDR3 nucleotides: TGTGCCAGCAGTGAAGGGGACAGGGCTACCTACGAGCAGTACTTC.

This chain links TRBV27 with TRBJ1-6, with D uncertain. Germline V gives CDR1 MNHEY, CDR2 SMNVEV (reference sequence). The CDR3 is made up of 15 amino acids. The V and J ends lost 5 bases and 0 bases respectively, with 8 bases between them. CDR3 sequence: CASSPQSSYNSPLHF. The CDR3 DNA reads as TGTGCCAGCAGTCCCCAGAGCTCCTATAATTCACCCCTCCACTTT.

V is TRBV18 and J is TRBJ2-2; no definite D call. Trimming took 2 bases from V and 1 from J, leaving 11 bases between them. The CDR3 spans 16 residues. Germline V CDR1 and CDR2: KGHSH, LQKENI. CDR3 nucleotides: TGTGCCAGCTCACCAAAACTCCCCGAGAACACCGGGGAGCTGTTTTTT. This gives the protein CASSPKLPENTGELFF.

The chain employs TRBV7-2 and TRBJ2-7, with 7 bases that match TRBD2. V dropped 5 bases and J dropped 4; count of bases not matched to a gene: 8. The germline CDR1 and CDR2 sequences are SGHTA and FQGNSA. The CDR3 loop spans 14 amino acids. The CDR3 DNA reads as TGTGCCAGCAGCCCCGACCGGGGGGAGTACGAGCAGTACTTC. Protein sequence: CASSPDRGEYEQYF.